The rows below give T cell receptor beta chains drawn from one sample of a study of cytomegalovirus exposure and HLA in healthy donors. Profiling relied on immunoSEQ multiplex PCR, and the TCRdb table lists in-frame clones only, not all of them. This table holds 220,000 or so clones, approximately 88% found once. Sequenced: PBMCs. Receptors originate from a woman aged 25-40 years in good health and CMV-seropositive. CDR3s include the opening cysteine and the closing phenylalanine or tryptophan. The D gene is left open where the match is weak. The size field is filled for only some rows; it gives once, few, many or a size class.

J | D | size | V | DNA | CDR3
TRBJ1-1 | - | - | TRBV6-1 | TGTGCCAGCAGCCCAAGCGCGGGGGCGAACACTGAAGCTTTCTTT | CASSPSAGANTEAFF
TRBJ2-5 | TRBD1 | - | TRBV6-5 | TGTGCCAGCAGTCCACAGGGGATGAAGGGGGAGACCCAGTACTTC | CASSPQGMKGETQYF
TRBJ2-1 | - | - | TRBV6-1 | TGTGCCAGCCGGGAGTTGTCCTACAATGAGCAGTTCTTC | CASRELSYNEQFF
TRBJ2-3 | - | - | TRBV30 | TGTGCCTGGAGTTCTGGGACCACTGGCGCAGATACGCAGTATTTT | CAWSSGTTGADTQYF
TRBJ2-7 | TRBD2 | - | TRBV27 | TGTGCCAGCAGTTTGAGACGGGAGGGCTCCTACGAGCAGTACTTC | CASSLRREGSYEQYF
TRBJ2-1 | - | - | TRBV28 | TGTGCCAGCAGTTTACCTAGCGACAATGAGCAGTTCTTC | CASSLPSDNEQFF
TRBJ2-3 | - | - | TRBV11-2 | TGTGCCAGCAGCAGAGCGGGACAATCAGATACGCAGTATTTT | CASSRAGQSDTQYF
TRBJ1-2 | TRBD1 | - | TRBV7-9 | TGTGCCAGCAGCTACGGACAGGGGCCCAACTATGGCTACACCTTC | CASSYGQGPNYGYTF
TRBJ2-3 | TRBD2 | - | TRBV7-9 | TGTGCCAGCAGCTTACAGCGGGAGGGCCGAAATACGCAGTATTTT | CASSLQREGRNTQYF
TRBJ2-7 | TRBD1 | few | TRBV19 | TGTGCCAGTAGGCCCGGGACAGGGGACTACGAGCAGTACTTC | CASRPGTGDYEQYF
TRBJ1-2 | - | - | TRBV13 | TGTGCCAGCAGCCCCCTCATAGGCATCGCCTATGGCTACACCTTC | CASSPLIGIAYGYTF
TRBJ2-1 | - | - | TRBV7-8 | TGTGCCAGCAGCTTCATGCGGGGCTCCTACAATGAGCAGTTCTTC | CASSFMRGSYNEQFF
TRBJ1-5 | TRBD1 | - | TRBV15 | TGTGCCACCAGCAGGGCAGGGGGGAATCAGCCCCAGCATTTT | CATSRAGGNQPQHF
TRBJ2-3 | - | - | TRBV28 | TGTGCCAGCAGTTTATTTCGGACAGATACGCAGTATTTT | CASSLFRTDTQYF
TRBJ1-2 | TRBD1 | - | TRBV5-1 | TGCGCCAGCAGCTTCCTGACAGGGGGCTCCCGAAACTATGGCTACACCTTC | CASSFLTGGSRNYGYTF
TRBJ2-1 | - | few | TRBV2 | TGTGCCATCGAGGGTCCAAGCTCCTACAATGAGCAGTTCTTC | CAIEGPSSYNEQFF
TRBJ2-3 | - | - | TRBV18 | TGTGCCAGCTCACCTCGTGGCGGGGCTAGCACAGATACGCAGTATTTT | CASSPRGGASTDTQYF
TRBJ1-5 | - | few | TRBV28 | TGTGCCAGCAGTTCCCCCTATCAGCCCCAGCATTTT | CASSSPYQPQHF
TRBJ1-2 | - | - | TRBV27 | TGTGCCAGCAGTTTTAGTACGGTGGCAAAGCTTTTCCCCCCCCCTTTCTGTTATGGCTACACCTTC | CASSFSTVAKLFPPPFCYGYTF
TRBJ1-1 | - | - | TRBV12-5 | TGTGCTAGTGGTTTGGTAGCTGAAGCTTTCTTT | CASGLVAEAFF
TRBJ1-3 | - | - | TRBV6-5 | TGTGCCAGCAGTTCCCCTCTGTCCCCGAGAAACACCATATATTTT | CASSSPLSPRNTIYF
TRBJ2-7 | - | - | TRBV28 | TGTGCCAGCAGTTTAGCGGGCGGGGTTGCCTACGAGCAGTACTTC | CASSLAGGVAYEQYF
TRBJ2-2 | TRBD1 | - | TRBV5-4 | TGTGCCAGCAGCTTAAGGACAGGGGGCGCGAACACCGGGGAGCTGTTTTTT | CASSLRTGGANTGELFF
TRBJ2-7 | - | - | TRBV7-8 | TGTGCCAGCAGCTTTCGGTGGGACTACGAGCAGTACTTC | CASSFRWDYEQYF
TRBJ1-3 | - | - | TRBV29-1 | TGCAGCGTTGTGTCGAGGAACACCATATATTTT | CSVVSRNTIYF
TRBJ1-2 | - | - | TRBV5-4 | TGTGCCAGCAGCTTGGACAGGGAAGGGGACTATGGCTACACCTTC | CASSLDREGDYGYTF
TRBJ1-4 | - | once | TRBV18 | TGTGCCAGCTCCCCACCTGGGACAACCGAAACAACTAATGAAAAACTGTTTTTT | CASSPPGTTETTNEKLFF
TRBJ1-4 | TRBD1 | - | TRBV4-1 | TGCGCCAGCAGCCTGACAGGGGTGAATGAAAAACTGTTTTTT | CASSLTGVNEKLFF
TRBJ2-6 | - | few | TRBV6-1 | TGTGCCAGCAGCCCAGCCTCCTCTGGGGCCAACGTCCTGACTTTC | CASSPASSGANVLTF
TRBJ2-7 | - | - | TRBV6-1 | TGTGCCAGCATAAGCCAGGGCAACGAGCAGTACTTC | CASISQGNEQYF
TRBJ1-5 | - | - | TRBV19 | TGTGCCAGTACAGGGTTGGGGCTAATTAGCAATCAGCCCCAGCATTTT | CASTGLGLISNQPQHF
TRBJ2-6 | - | - | TRBV29-1 | TGCAGCGTTGGACAGACGAGCTCTGGGGCCAACGTCCTGACTTTC | CSVGQTSSGANVLTF
TRBJ1-2 | - | - | TRBV30 | TGTGCCTGGAGTGTACCCGAGAGGACGTCGGGGGCGGGTGGCTACACCTTC | CAWSVPERTSGAGGYTF
TRBJ2-6 | - | once | TRBV29-1 | TGCAGCGTTGAGGGTGGGGCCAACGTCCTGACTTTC | CSVEGGANVLTF
TRBJ2-7 | - | - | TRBV12-5 | TGTGCTAGTGGTTTGGAACAGGGCTACAGCTCCTACGAGCAGTACTTC | CASGLEQGYSSYEQYF
TRBJ1-5 | - | few | TRBV19 | TGTGCCAGTAGTAGAAGGCAAATAAATCAGCCCCAGCATTTT | CASSRRQINQPQHF
TRBJ2-7 | TRBD1 | - | TRBV5-1 | TGCGCCAGCAGTGGTCGGACAGGGATGTACGAGCAGTACTTC | CASSGRTGMYEQYF
TRBJ1-5 | TRBD1 | - | TRBV28 | TGTGCCAGCAGTTCGTTAGGACAGGGTAGGTCCCAGCATTTT | CASSSLGQGRSQHF
TRBJ1-4 | - | - | TRBV7-8 | TGTGCCAGCAGCTTACAGCGGGTATCTGCAACTAATGAAAAACTGTTTTTT | CASSLQRVSATNEKLFF
TRBJ2-2 | - | - | TRBV7-2 | TGTGCCAGCAGCTATGGGACTGACGTGGAGGAGCTGTTTTTT | CASSYGTDVEELFF
TRBJ1-2 | - | - | TRBV4-1 | TGCGCCAGCAGCCAAGATTTTATTGTAGCTCTCTATGGCTACACCTTC | CASSQDFIVALYGYTF
TRBJ2-4 | - | few | TRBV19 | TGTGCCAGCCGTGGGAACATTCAGTACTTC | CASRGNIQYF
TRBJ2-3 | - | - | TRBV5-1 | TGCGCCAGCAGCTGGTACGCACCTGGAGATACGCAGTATTTT | CASSWYAPGDTQYF
TRBJ2-1 | TRBD1 | - | TRBV7-3 | TGTGCCAGCAGCTTCCGGGGACAGTACAATGAGCAGTTCTTC | CASSFRGQYNEQFF
TRBJ2-1 | TRBD2 | - | TRBV29-1 | TGCAGTGGGAGGACCGGGAGGACCGGGGGTGAGCAGTTCTTC | CSGRTGRTGGEQFF
TRBJ2-7 | - | - | TRBV7-2 | TGTGCCAGCAGCTTAGTCTTTTCTCGGGAGCAGTACTTC | CASSLVFSREQYF
TRBJ2-1 | - | - | TRBV5-1 | TGCGCCAGCAGTCTTTCCAATGAGCAGTTCTTC | CASSLSNEQFF
TRBJ1-2 | - | - | TRBV7-2 | TGTGCCAGCAGCTTCGGGAATGGTGGCTATGGCTACACCTTC | CASSFGNGGYGYTF
TRBJ2-3 | TRBD2 | - | TRBV5-4 | TGTGCCAGCAGCTCCAGGACTAGCGGGAGGGCTAGCACAGATACGCAGTATTTT | CASSSRTSGRASTDTQYF
TRBJ1-2 | TRBD1 | - | TRBV25-1 | TGTGCCAGCAGTTGGACAGGGGCCGATGGCTACACCTTC | CASSWTGADGYTF
TRBJ2-7 | TRBD1 | - | TRBV4-3 | TGCGCCAGCAGCCACCGACAGGGGGCCACCTACGAGCAGTACTTC | CASSHRQGATYEQYF